This entry lists 21 T cell receptor beta chains sequenced from one sample in a study of CD4 T cells in relation to SARS-CoV-2 and coronaviruses (dated by TCRdb to about 2021). These receptors' antigens are unknown. The library came from the immunoSEQ multiplex PCR assay. TCRdb stores this immuneACCESS table with in-frame sequences only. Part of the clones is absent; in the studies checked, under half of the shortfall reflects unresolved V genes, and no reason is known for the rest. Within this sample are about 41,000 clones, with 84% of them counted one time only. Together, the top ten hold less than 1.5% of the sample. The sequencing input was naive CD4+ T cells from PBMCs, cultured in vitro. This sample's cell subset or site label indicates: naive CD4+ T cells isolated by negative enrichment. Every receptor here comes from an adult with COVID-19.

This clone was recorded a few times. The J gene is TRBJ1-1, the V gene TRBV19, with 8 nucleotides matching TRBD1. Germline V gene data show CDR1 as LNHDA and CDR2 as SQIVND (reference sequence). With V trimmed by 6 bases and J by 6 bases, 0 bases remained unmatched. CDR3 size: 11 residues. The CDR3 loop is CASRQGAEAFF. CDR3 nucleotides: TGTGCCAGTAGACAGGGGGCTGAAGCTTTCTTT.

This clone has only a few counts. The gene calls are TRBV5-1 and TRBJ1-2; D possibly corresponds to TRBD1 (6 bases). CDR1 and CDR2 (germline): SGHRS, YFSETQ. V lost 8 bases and J 6 bases, leaving 23 bases between the germline ends. The CDR3 has 15 residues. In nucleotides, the CDR3 is TGCGCCAGTACCCTGGGTGGGGGCAGGCCCGATGGCTACACCTTC. This codes for CASTLGGGRPDGYTF. The full variable domain, completed using reference TRBV5-1 and TRBJ1-2, is KAGVTQTPRYLIKTRGQQVTLSCSPISGHRSVSWYQQTPGQGLQFLFEYFSETQRNKGNFPGRFSGRQFSNSRSEMNVSTLELGDSALYLCASTLGGGRPDGYTFGSGTRLTVV.

The chain links TRBV27 to TRBJ2-3; 11 bases are shared with TRBD2. The CDR3 sequence is 16 residues long. Germline lookup yields CDR1 MNHEY and CDR2 SMNVEV (reference sequence). The junction had 11 bases not matched to a gene; V was cut back by 8 bases and J by 4 bases. The CDR3 DNA follows: TGTGCCAGCTGGCGGACTAGCGGGCGCATCTCAGATACGCAGTATTTT. It is translated as CASWRTSGRISDTQYF.

The chain links TRBV7-2 to TRBJ2-1; TRBD2 matches at 9 bases. CDR1 and CDR2 from the germline V gene are SGHTA and FQGNSA. With V trimmed by 0 bases and J by 4 bases, 16 bases remained unmatched. This CDR3 is built from 20 residues. The CDR3 DNA follows: TGTGCCAGCAGCTTAGCCCTGGGTGGTAGCGGGAGAATAATTTACAATGAGCAGTTCTTC. Translation: CASSLALGGSGRIIYNEQFF.

The chain is built from TRBV14 and TRBJ2-3; D might be TRBD1 (7 bases). Germline lookup yields CDR1 SGHDN and CDR2 FVKESK. The CDR3 covers 15 residues. V lost 3 bases and J lost 2, with 12 bases in between. For the CDR3, the DNA is TGTGCCAGCAGCCACTGGAGGGGGCCCACAGATACGCAGTATTTT. Amino acids: CASSHWRGPTDTQYF.

This rearrangement joins TRBV7-3 to TRBJ2-1; 13 bases map to TRBD2. The V segment lost 5 bases and the J segment 6 bases; nucleotides outside the gene matches: 4. Germline CDR1 reads SGHTA; CDR2 reads FQGTGA. This CDR3 region has 15 residues. CDR3: CASSPGLAGVNEQFF. For the CDR3, the DNA is TGTGCCAGCAGCCCAGGACTAGCGGGAGTCAATGAGCAGTTCTTC.

The CDR3: CASSQGLAGGQETQYF. CDR3 DNA sequence: TGTGCCAGCAGCCAGGGATTGGCGGGGGGCCAAGAGACCCAGTACTTC. The rearrangement joins TRBV11-2 to TRBJ2-5; 8 bases are a match to TRBD2. Trimming cost V 5 bases and J 1 base; bases outside gene matches: 9. CDR1 is SGHAT, CDR2 FQNNGV, per germline. CDR3 size: 16 residues.

This chain links TRBV5-5 with TRBJ1-6, with D maybe TRBD1 (6 bases). Germline values: CDR1 SGHKS, CDR2 YYEKEE (reference sequence). The V end was cut by 0 bases, the J end by 9 bases, with 13 bases between. The CDR3 is 15 residues long. The CDR3 reads CASSLETGMGSPLHF. In nucleotides, the CDR3 is TGTGCCAGCAGCTTGGAGACAGGCATGGGTTCACCCCTCCACTTT.

V gene TRBV5-4 combines with J gene TRBJ2-5, with TRBD2 identical over 13 bases. The CDR3 totals 16 residues. J was trimmed by 5 bases and V by 2 bases; bases with no gene match: 6. CDR1 and CDR2 (germline): SGHNT, YYREEE (reference sequence). CDR3 region: CASSFPGLAGWETQYF. As DNA, the CDR3 is TGTGCCAGCAGCTTCCCGGGACTAGCGGGGTGGGAGACCCAGTACTTC.

This clone has only a few counts. The CDR3 nucleotides are TGTGCCAGCAGCTTCAATCTGGGGACAGTCGCCGAGCAGTACTTC. Translation gives CASSFNLGTVAEQYF. This chain joins TRBV7-9 and TRBJ2-7; 7 bases are shared with TRBD1. This CDR3 contains 15 residues. Germline CDR1 reads SEHNR; CDR2 reads FQNEAQ (reference sequence). Trimming at V came to 3 bases and at J to 6 bases, leaving 11 bases not matched to a gene.

The chain couples TRBV15 to TRBJ1-5; no reliable D call. Deletions cut 4 bases from V and 3 bases from J, with 7 bases between. The CDR3 spans 13 residues. The germline gives CDR1 LNHNV, CDR2 YYDKDF (reference sequence). CDR3 nucleotides: TGTGCCACCAGCAAAAAGACCAATCAGCCCCAGCATTTT. Its protein is CATSKKTNQPQHF.

The V call is TRBV3-1 (or the pseudogene TRBV3-2), the J call TRBJ2-1, with 12 bases fitting TRBD2. Germline V gives CDR1 LGHDT, CDR2 YNNKEL (reference sequence). The CDR3 runs to 15 residues. V trimming: 1 base; J trimming: 7 bases; junction bases outside the gene matches: 2. The CDR3 spells CASSQGLAGDNEQFF. The CDR3, as DNA: TGTGCCAGCAGCCAAGGACTAGCGGGGGATAATGAGCAGTTCTTC.

The gene calls are TRBV7-9 and TRBJ2-2, with TRBD1 identical over 7 bases. V lost 4 bases to trimming and J lost 7 bases; unmatched junction nucleotides: 6. CDR1 and CDR2 (germline): SEHNR, FQNEAQ (reference sequence). The length of the CDR3 is 14 residues. This CDR3 reads CASSSTGKGGELFF. CDR3 sequence (DNA): TGTGCCAGCAGCTCGACAGGGAAGGGCGGGGAGCTGTTTTTT.

The chain uses TRBV25-1 and TRBJ2-3, with D possibly being TRBD1 or TRBD2 (5 bases each). Trimming took off 4 bases at V and 3 bases at J, with 17 bases between the two ends. The CDR3 runs to 16 residues. The germline gives CDR1 MGHDK, CDR2 SYGVNS. CDR3 region: CASSAHSGTRTDTQYF. The CDR3 nucleotides read TGTGCCAGCAGTGCCCACTCCGGGACGAGGACAGATACGCAGTATTTT.

With regard to this clone: This sample includes further DNA sequences coding for the same CDR3. CDR3 in DNA: TGTGCCAGTAGTATAGCGGGGGGTTCCTACGAGCAGTACTTC. Protein: CASSIAGGSYEQYF. The chain recombines TRBV19 with TRBJ2-7, with 7 bases lining up with TRBD2. Germline loops: CDR1 LNHDA, CDR2 SQIVND (reference sequence). V lost 1 base to trimming and J lost 1 base; unmatched junction nucleotides: 1. This CDR3 is 14 amino acids long.

The chain has TRBV7-9 and TRBJ1-1; no firm D call. The V end lost 0 bases, the J end lost 0 bases, and 5 bases lay between the germline ends. CDR3 size: 14 residues. Germline-derived CDR1 and CDR2 are SEHNR and FQNEAQ (reference sequence). The CDR3 sequence is CASSLALVNTEAFF. CDR3 in DNA: TGTGCCAGCAGCTTAGCGCTAGTGAACACTGAAGCTTTCTTT.

The chain links TRBV27 to TRBJ2-2; D possibly uses TRBD1 or TRBD2 (6 bases each). V lost 4 bases to trimming and J lost 7 bases, with 13 bases between them. This CDR3 is 14 amino acids long. The germline gives CDR1 MNHEY, CDR2 SMNVEV (reference sequence). DNA of the CDR3: TGTGCCAGCAGTTCGGCAGGGGAGGTCGGGGAGCTGTTTTTT. It specifies CASSSAGEVGELFF.

CDR3: CASRDPTGGETQYF. CDR3 sequence (DNA): TGTGCCAGCAGAGACCCGACAGGCGGAGAGACCCAGTACTTC. V is TRBV25-1 and J is TRBJ2-5; TRBD1 might be the D (6 bases). Germline V gene sequence: CDR1 MGHDK, CDR2 SYGVNS. The V end lost 6 bases, the J end lost 4 bases, and 15 bases lay between the germline ends. The CDR3 runs 14 residues.

V usage is TRBV28 and J usage is TRBJ2-4; the D gene is possibly TRBD2 (5 bases). The CDR3 totals 12 residues. From germline, CDR1 is MDHEN and CDR2 SYDVKM. V shed 5 bases and J shed 12 bases, with 14 bases lying between them. CDR3 protein: CASSVQLGTQYF. CDR3 nucleotides: TGTGCCAGCAGTGTTCAACTAGGTACTCAGTACTTC.

This clone has a single count. A read error may produce the germline difference seen at one junction end. The chain employs TRBV12-5 and TRBJ2-3, with D possibly matching TRBD1 (5 bases). The CDR3 extends over 16 amino acids. The germline gives CDR1 LGHNT, CDR2 FRNRAP. The CDR3 DNA is TGTGCTAGTGGCTTGGGGCGTGGAACAAGCACAGATACGCAGTATTTT. It is translated as CASGLGRGTSTDTQYF. Combining the CDR3 with reference TRBV12-5 and TRBJ2-3 gives the whole variable domain DARVTQTPRHKVTEMGQEVTMRCQPILGHNTVFWYRQTMMQGLELLAYFRNRAPLDDSGMPKDRFSAEMPDATLATLKIQPSEPRDSAVYFCASGLGRGTSTDTQYFGPGTRLTVL.

V is TRBV23-1 and J is TRBJ2-2; no clear D. TRBV23-1 is designated an ORF whose function remains uncertain. The CDR3 spans 11 residues. Deletions cut 9 bases from V and 5 bases from J, with 7 bases between. The CDR3 region has the DNA TGCGCCAGAGTGAGTACCGGGGAGCTGTTTTTT. It yields the protein CARVSTGELFF.